This T cell receptor beta chain originates from a study of regulatory T cells in long-lasting Graves disease (dated by TCRdb to the early 2020s). The study in broad terms: Antithyroid drugs had been taken for less than 3 months by newly diagnosed Graves' disease patients. The study was registered as a clinical trial and conducted in China. TCR sequencing covered roughly 13 persistent and around 20 newly diagnosed Graves' disease patients, 33 samples in total. Peripheral blood TCR sequencing and RNA sequencing compared persistent Graves' disease patients with newly diagnosed Graves' disease patients. Results and caveats for the whole study, not just this receptor: Only the TCR beta chain was sequenced and analyzed. Lower TCR Shannon entropy and fewer highly expanded clones were observed in persistent Graves' disease patients than in newly diagnosed patients, which suggested clonal expansion. TRBV28, TRBJ1-2 and TRBJ2-5 were preferentially used in persistent disease, while TRBV20-1 and TRBJ2-1 were favored in newly diagnosed disease. Because the primary lesion, thyroid tissue, could not be accessed, the study looked at peripheral blood alone. Patients with persistent disease shared more public clonotypes (fewer than 3,000) than newly diagnosed patients did (about 970). The small sample size was acknowledged by the authors as a limitation that may reduce accuracy.

This clonotype was observed at least ten times. Its antigen has not been determined. Base qualities are missing; no much larger clone stands one base away. The time point label on this specimen signifies: newly diagnosed GD, antithyroid drugs for less than 3 months. RNA was extracted from PBMCs in TRIzol for both TCR sequencing and RNA sequencing. The diagnosis of Graves' disease followed American Thyroid Association guidelines. Recruitment of patients was carried out at an endocrinology department in Xi'an, China. From each patient, around 8.3 milliliters of peripheral blood was collected into an EDTA anticoagulant tube. Ficoll Paque Plus density gradient separation was used to isolate PBMCs, and no further T cell sorting was done. An Agilent 2100 Bioanalyzer and agarose gel were used to check RNA quality, and a NanoDrop 2000 was used to measure RNA concentration. From a lookup of the germline V gene, CDR1 and CDR2 are SGHTA and FQGTGA. The CDR3 holds 14 amino acids from the cysteine to the phenylalanine. Solely the CDR3 DNA is kept, with 42 bases framed from the first base. Trimmed from V: 4 bases; trimmed from J: 8 bases; junction bases lacking a gene match: 8.

Library creation used multiplex PCR. TCRdb names Illumina HiSeq 4000 as the instrument used. TCR beta libraries were built with iRepertoire HTBI primers and Arm-PCR amplification of CDR3 regions. Before sequencing, the PCR products went through gel purification. Regarding the original processing steps: Gene usage analysis of CDR3 amino acid clonotypes used the approximately 62 TRBV and 11 to 15 TRBJ segments found across samples. COPE and FqMerger were used to merge filtered high-quality paired reads into contigs. BLAST was used to align contigs to the IMGT TRBV, TRBD and TRBJ reference genes, and CDR3 was defined following IMGT. Any clonotype with a frequency above 0.1% was counted as a highly expanded clone. Shannon entropy served as the measure of repertoire diversity, while the Gini coefficient captured V-J evenness. A clonotype found in more than one individual was treated as public. Clones were called with MiXCR by TCRdb after fastp trimmed the public reads at Q25, and only in-frame beta chains were retained. Rows merge per CDR3 protein into single entries with the most common DNA and genes. Here the V and J calls rest on TCRdb's processing, not on the authors' analysis. For this sample there are over 350,000 distinct CDR3 sequences; 15% appear just once. Approximately 7.8% of the sample belongs to the ten largest clones.

The sample was also reused in another study, on T cells in Graves' hyperthyroidism and ophthalmopathy. The second study's authors report: Graves' hyperthyroidism was defined as stable when no progression to ophthalmopathy occurred over 18 months of follow-up. Hyperthyroidism patients were aged 18 to 65 years and newly diagnosed, with disease duration of less than 2 months. Exclusion was applied to patients with uncontrolled infections, other autoimmune diseases, pregnancy or lactation. Diagnoses relied on clinical symptoms, serum thyroxine and TRAb, thyroid ultrasound and orbital computed tomography. A first-round RT-PCR of the TCR CDR3 used the HTBI primer set with the Qiagen OneStep RT-PCR kit. Most expanded thyroid clonotypes (frequency above 0.001) were also detected in blood, a finding suggesting that blood repertoires may reflect thyroid immune responses. A model built on a 13 V-J signature distinguished ophthalmopathy from stable hyperthyroidism, reaching approximately 89% sensitivity and about 81% specificity in cross-validation and 80%/75% in testing. In validation, progression to ophthalmopathy was predicted by the model with 70.59% sensitivity and 72% to 85% specificity, a median of 6.5 months before onset. TCR V-J signatures able to tell the groups apart were searched for in a discovery cohort of more than 90 patients, of whom more than 40 had Graves' ophthalmopathy and 55 to 60 had stable Graves' hyperthyroidism. Prospective prediction of ophthalmopathy was tested in an independent validation cohort of fewer than 20 hyperthyroidism patients and 15 to 17 patients who later progressed to ophthalmopathy. The 80 to 100 discovery patients were randomly divided into training and test sets at a 7:3 ratio. In six Graves' hyperthyroidism patients, the study also compared T-cell repertoires from thyroid tissue with T-cell repertoires from blood. Once sampling was done, hyperthyroidism patients were given methimazole at a starting dose of 30 mg daily, whereas ophthalmopathy patients were given high-dose intravenous methylprednisolone. A second multiplex PCR round built the libraries, followed by size selection and purification. Sequencing of the libraries was done on an Illumina HiSeq2000 using paired-end 100 bp reads. SOAPnuke was used to process the raw data, throwing out any read that contained adapters or uncalled bases, had a mean Phred below 15, or lacked an exact constant-primer or identifier match. COPE v1.2.5 was used to merge high-quality paired reads, and clonotypes were defined as unique nucleotide sequences. MiTCR v1.1 was used to align the clonotypes against IMGT TRBV, TRBD and TRBJ reference segments. Analysis was restricted to V-J combinations with a frequency above 0.0001, which covered 99.2% of repertoires. The TCS score was defined as the ratio of F50 (clonal expansion) to E x V (chaos), calculated using BLOSUM62-based TCRdist between CDR3 peptides within each V-J. Welch's t-statistics and random forest reduced roughly 540 V-J features to 13, which were used in a naive Bayes classifier (R e1071). No statistical method was used to set the sample size in advance, and investigators knew the group allocation. The paper describes TCR Vbeta CDR3 sequencing of 130 to 150 peripheral blood samples, made up of 43 ophthalmopathy patients, roughly 72 hyperthyroidism patients and 17 progressor patients.

The sample consisted of peripheral blood mononuclear cells (PBMCs), taken at new diagnosis, from a patient treated with antithyroid drugs. The receptor comes from a woman in her 40s with Graves disease. Donor details come from another sample of the same person, matched by shared clones. In this chain, TRBV7-3 is recombined with TRBJ2-1; TRBD2 aligns with 7 central bases. The DNA reads TGTGCCAGCAGCTCCTCTCCGGGACTACATGAGCAGTTCTTC. This gives the protein CASSSSPGLHEQFF.